These 3 T cell receptor beta chains share one sample of origin, sequenced in a study of cytomegalovirus exposure and HLA in healthy donors (dated by TCRdb to about 2017). The library was built by means of the immunoSEQ multiplex PCR assay. The multiplex PCR relied on a mix of 60 forward primers for TCR Vbeta segments and 13 reverse primers for TCR Jbeta segments. In its TCRdb copy, this immuneACCESS table keeps in-frame sequences only and misses some clones. Where compared with another copy, unresolved V genes explain less than half of these, and the others have no known cause. The sample records approximately 150,000 clones, about four fifths of which are singletons. 7% to 8.5% of the sample rests with the top ten. Sequenced: PBMCs. All receptors come from a male donor in good health and CMV-seropositive.

The chain has TRBV5-1 and TRBJ2-5, with 8 bases fitting TRBD1. CDR3 length: 16 residues. Germline V lookup: CDR1 SGHRS, CDR2 YFSETQ. V shed 2 bases and J 1 base; nucleotides not matched to a gene: 7. CDR3 protein: CASSFGQGRIQETQYF. The CDR3 bases are TGCGCCAGCAGCTTCGGACAGGGTCGAATCCAAGAGACCCAGTACTTC.

V and J are TRBV5-1 and TRBJ2-2, with D possibly being TRBD2 (6 bases). Germline V gene lookup returns CDR1 SGHRS and CDR2 YFSETQ. V lost 4 bases and J lost 5, with 9 bases in between. There are 13 residues in the CDR3. The DNA of the CDR3 is TGCGCCAGCAGCCAACTAGCAACCGGGGAGCTGTTTTTT. Residues: CASSQLATGELFF.

This sequence joins TRBV10-3 and TRBJ1-4, with 8 bases identical to TRBD1. V shed 6 bases and J 2 bases; nucleotides not matched to a gene: 2. Germline CDR1 and CDR2: ENHRY and SYGVKD. The CDR3 runs 14 residues. The CDR3 loop reads CAIRGDRTNEKLFF. As DNA, the CDR3 is TGTGCCATCAGAGGGGACAGGACTAATGAAAAACTGTTTTTT.